Listed here is a single T cell receptor beta chain. Original handling: Reference gene primer amplification gave nucleated cell count estimates. TCRdb keeps only in-frame clones here, not all; method: immunoSEQ multiplex PCR. V, J and clone size are taken as reported in that table, and D and trimming were inferred from the DNA itself. Of fewer than 250,000 clones listed, 75% to 85% are singletons. The record originates from a study of blood T cell repertoires in COVID-19. Germline V gene data show CDR1 as SGHAT and CDR2 as FQNNGV. This CDR3 has 14 residues. V was cut by 7 bases and J by 3 bases, with 16 bases left in between.

This chain joins TRBV11-2 and TRBJ2-7; the D is unclear. The origin of this receptor is a human donor in a cohort sampled during active COVID-19. The specimen sequenced was peripheral blood. The CDR3 region has the DNA TGTGCCAGCACTCAGAGGTGGCACCTCTACGAGCAGTACTTC. It specifies CASTQRWHLYEQYF.